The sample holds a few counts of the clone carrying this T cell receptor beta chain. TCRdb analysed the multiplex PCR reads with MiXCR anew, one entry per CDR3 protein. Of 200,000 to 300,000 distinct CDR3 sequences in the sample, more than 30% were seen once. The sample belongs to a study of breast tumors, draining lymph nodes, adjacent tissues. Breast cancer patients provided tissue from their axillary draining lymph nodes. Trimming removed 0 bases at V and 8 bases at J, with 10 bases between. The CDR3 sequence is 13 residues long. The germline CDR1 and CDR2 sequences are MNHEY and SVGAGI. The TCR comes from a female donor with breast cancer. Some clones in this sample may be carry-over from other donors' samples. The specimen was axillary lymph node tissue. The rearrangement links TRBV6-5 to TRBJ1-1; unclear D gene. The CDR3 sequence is CASSYSGSEEAFF. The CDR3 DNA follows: TGTGCCAGCAGTTACTCCGGATCAGAGGAAGCTTTCTTT.